A single sample gave rise to the 21 T cell receptor beta chains below, sequenced in a study of T cell changes during pregnancy in multiple sclerosis. Clones were sequenced by immunoSEQ multiplex PCR, and TCRdb holds only the in-frame ones, with some missing. In the table there are about 38,000 clones, around 90% of which are singletons. The sample consisted of CD8+ T cells from peripheral blood mononuclear cells, taken after pregnancy. The receptors stem from a female donor with multiple sclerosis, enrolled in a pregnancy study.

This clone has only one observation. This chain connects TRBV5-1 to TRBJ2-1, with 9 bases aligning to TRBD2. V lost 2 bases and J lost 2; bases outside the gene matches: 5. This CDR3 is 16 amino acids long. Germline CDR1 reads SGHRS; CDR2 reads YFSETQ. CDR3 bases: TGCGCCAGCAGCTTAAAAGCGGGAGGAACCTACAATGAGCAGTTCTTC. This encodes CASSLKAGGTYNEQFF.

This chain links TRBV4-1 with TRBJ2-1, with TRBD2 matching 12 bases. CDR3 length equals 16 residues. Trimming took 3 bases from V and 8 from J; bases not matched to a gene: 8. CDR1 is MGHRA and CDR2 is YSYEKL in the germline V gene. The CDR3 here is CASSHTSGGPEYEQFF. DNA of the CDR3: TGCGCCAGCAGCCATACTAGCGGGGGGCCGGAGTATGAGCAGTTCTTC.

The V and J genes are TRBV18 and TRBJ2-7, with 11 positions matching TRBD2. Looked up from germline, CDR1 is KGHSH and CDR2 is LQKENI. The ends lost 1 base at V and 3 bases at J; junction bases unmatched: 5. The CDR3 runs 16 residues. The CDR3 protein is CASSPRVLAGDYEQYF. Written as DNA, the CDR3 is TGTGCCAGCTCACCACGGGTACTAGCGGGAGACTACGAGCAGTACTTC. Complete variable domain (other parts from reference TRBV18 and TRBJ2-7): NAGVMQNPRHLVRRRGQEARLRCSPMKGHSHVYWYRQLPEEGLKFMVYLQKENIIDESGMPKERFSAEFPKEGPSILRIQQVVRGDSAAYFCASSPRVLAGDYEQYFGPGTRLTVT.

This chain uses TRBV9 with TRBJ2-7; 8 bases align to TRBD1. Trimming took 7 bases from V and 5 from J; bases not matched to a gene: 17. CDR3 length: 16 residues. Germline V lookup: CDR1 SGDLS, CDR2 YYNGEE. Here the CDR3 reads CASSPYLAGTGDEQYF. The DNA of the CDR3 is TGTGCCAGCTCACCCTACTTAGCTGGGACAGGCGACGAGCAGTACTTC.

This clone was found once. The chain has TRBV6-1 and TRBJ1-5; 7 nucleotides agree with TRBD1. V lost 4 bases and J lost 7; bases outside the gene matches: 7. CDR1 and CDR2 (germline): MNHNS, SASEGT. CDR3 length: 14 amino acids. The CDR3 spells CASSADRVDQPQHF. Here the CDR3 DNA reads TGTGCCAGCAGTGCAGACAGGGTCGACCAGCCCCAGCATTTT.

The chain recombines TRBV9 with TRBJ1-2; D ambiguous. The V end lost 3 bases, the J end lost 7 bases, and 19 bases lay between the germline ends. The CDR3 sequence is 15 residues long. The V gene's germline CDR1 is SGDLS and CDR2 YYNGEE. CDR3 nucleotide sequence: TGTGCCAGCAGCGCGAATCTAGAAGGATACGGTGGCTACACCTTC. This gives the protein CASSANLEGYGGYTF.

This clone was seen once. The V gene is TRBV7-6, the J gene TRBJ2-3; TRBD2 matches 11 bases. The CDR3 totals 16 residues. Trimming cost V 0 bases and J 2 bases; bases outside gene matches: 1. The germline CDR1 and CDR2 sequences are SGHVS and FNYEAQ. In DNA form, the CDR3 reads TGTGCCAGCAGCTTAGCTAGCGGGAGGGTCACAGATACGCAGTATTTT. The encoded protein is CASSLASGRVTDTQYF. Full variable domain (outside the CDR3, taken from reference TRBV7-6 and TRBJ2-3): GAGVSQSPRYKVTKRGQDVALRCDPISGHVSLYWYRQALGQGPEFLTYFNYEAQQDKSGLPNDRFSAERPEGSISTLTIQRTEQRDSAMYRCASSLASGRVTDTQYFGPGTRLTVL.

The chain combines TRBV11-2 with TRBJ2-1; D perhaps matches TRBD2 (5 bases). The CDR3 loop spans 14 amino acids. CDR1 and CDR2 from the germline V gene are SGHAT and FQNNGV. V was pared by 3 bases and J by 5 bases, with 11 bases between. The chain's CDR3 is CASSFWQEDNEQFF. The CDR3 coding sequence is TGTGCCAGCAGCTTTTGGCAGGAGGACAATGAGCAGTTCTTC. Full variable domain (rest looked up from reference TRBV11-2 and TRBJ2-1): EAGVAQSPRYKIIEKRQSVAFWCNPISGHATLYWYQQILGQGPKLLIQFQNNGVVDDSQLPKDRFSAERLKGVDSTLKIQPAKLEDSAVYLCASSFWQEDNEQFFGPGTRLTVL.

This clone was counted once. The CDR3 here is CASSWTGNTEAFF. The CDR3 nucleotides are TGTGCCAGCAGTTGGACAGGTAACACTGAAGCTTTCTTT. The chain carries TRBV27 and TRBJ1-1; 7 bases match TRBD1. The CDR3 extends over 13 amino acids. CDR1 and CDR2 (germline): MNHEY, SMNVEV (reference sequence). Trimming cost V 4 bases and J 2 bases; bases outside gene matches: 1.

The gene calls are TRBV14 and TRBJ2-7, with a possible D match to TRBD2 (6 bases). Germline V CDR1 and CDR2: SGHDN, FVKESK. Trimming stripped 4 bases from V and 2 bases from J, with 9 bases between. This CDR3 has 13 residues. The CDR3 loop reads CASSLAVAYEQYF. In DNA, the CDR3 is TGTGCCAGCAGCCTAGCGGTTGCCTACGAGCAGTACTTC.

The rearrangement joins TRBV28 to TRBJ1-3; D is undetermined. This CDR3 has 14 residues. Germline CDR1 is MDHEN and CDR2 is SYDVKM. V lost 6 bases to trimming and J lost 0 bases, with 9 bases between them. Here the CDR3 reads CASRLHFSGNTIYF. The CDR3 nucleotides read TGTGCCAGCAGGTTACACTTCTCTGGAAACACCATATATTTT. Based on the CDR3 plus reference TRBV28 and TRBJ1-3, the full variable domain is DVKVTQSSRYLVKRTGEKVFLECVQDMDHENMFWYRQDPGLGLRLIYFSYDVKMKEKGDIPEGYSVSREKKERFSLILESASTNQTSMYLCASRLHFSGNTIYFGEGSWLTVV.

V usage is TRBV28 and J usage is TRBJ1-5, with D unresolved. The CDR3 extends over 14 amino acids. Germline V gives CDR1 MDHEN, CDR2 SYDVKM. V was trimmed by 3 bases and J by 0 bases, leaving 6 bases between them. CDR3 loop: CASSFKNSNQPQHF. CDR3 nucleotides: TGTGCCAGCAGTTTCAAAAATAGCAATCAGCCCCAGCATTTT.

This chain joins TRBV27 and TRBJ2-3; unclear D gene. Germline V gene lookup returns CDR1 MNHEY and CDR2 SMNVEV (reference sequence). V was clipped by 1 base and J by 5 bases, with 13 bases between them. The CDR3 runs to 15 residues. CDR3 nucleotides: TGTGCCAGCAGTTTATTTTCGGGTGTAGGAGATACGCAGTATTTT. It encodes CASSLFSGVGDTQYF.

This chain uses TRBV28 with TRBJ2-7; D is uncertain. Germline lookup yields CDR1 MDHEN and CDR2 SYDVKM. Trimming removed 4 bases at V and 5 bases at J, with 15 bases between. The CDR3 length is 14 residues. In nucleotides, the CDR3 is TGTGCCAGCAGTTCCGGTACCCTCCTCCACGAGCAGTACTTC. Amino acids: CASSSGTLLHEQYF.

This clone was seen just once. The CDR3 reads CASSVQGFPYEQYF. The CDR3 DNA sequence: TGTGCCAGCAGCGTACAGGGATTCCCCTACGAGCAGTACTTC. The chain joins TRBV27 to TRBJ2-7, with D possibly being TRBD1 (6 bases). Germline values: CDR1 MNHEY, CDR2 SMNVEV (reference sequence). The CDR3 is 14 residues long. Trimming left V 6 bases short and J 2 bases short, with 14 bases between.

The CDR3 sequence: CASTLTGDEQFF. CDR3 in DNA: TGTGCCAGCACCCTGACCGGGGATGAGCAGTTCTTC. The chain is built from TRBV5-6 and TRBJ2-1, with D possibly being TRBD2 (5 bases). V lost 6 bases and J lost 8, with 12 bases in between. Germline CDR1 is SGHDT and CDR2 is YYEEEE. The CDR3 is 12 amino acids.

The chain has TRBV27 and TRBJ2-7; the match to TRBD2 covers 7 bases. V was pared by 3 bases and J by 0 bases, with 5 bases of the junction left unmatched. Germline V gene sequence: CDR1 MNHEY, CDR2 SMNVEV (reference sequence). The CDR3 loop spans 15 amino acids. CDR3 nucleotide sequence: TGTGCCAGCAGTTTCCAGGGACTAACCTCCTACGAGCAGTACTTC. Amino acids: CASSFQGLTSYEQYF.

V is TRBV6-6 and J is TRBJ2-7, with D perhaps TRBD1 (5 bases). The V gene lost 7 bases and the J gene lost 2 bases, with 12 bases spanning the gap. There are 13 residues in the CDR3. The germline V gene has CDR1 MNHNY and CDR2 SVGAGI (reference sequence). In DNA form, the CDR3 reads TGTGCCAGCATCCAGGGTCCAACCTACGAGCAGTACTTC. The encoded protein is CASIQGPTYEQYF.

The rearrangement uses TRBV7-9 and TRBJ2-7, with 12 bases fitting TRBD1. The junction had 10 bases not matched to a gene; V was cut back by 4 bases and J by 9 bases. CDR1 is SEHNR and CDR2 is FQNEAQ in the germline V gene (reference sequence). There are 15 residues in the CDR3. The CDR3 loop is CASSSPGTGGAVQYF. The CDR3 coding sequence is TGTGCCAGCAGCTCTCCCGGGACAGGGGGCGCGGTGCAGTACTTC.

This clone showed up just a few times. The V gene is TRBV6-1, the J gene TRBJ2-1, with 8 positions matching TRBD1. The length of the CDR3 is 15 residues. V shed 2 bases, J shed 2 bases, and the junction held 2 bases outside the gene matches. CDR1 is MNHNS and CDR2 is SASEGT in the germline V gene. CDR3 sequence: CASSELQGAYNEQFF. The CDR3 DNA follows: TGTGCCAGCAGTGAACTACAGGGGGCCTACAATGAGCAGTTCTTC.

The J gene is TRBJ1-1, the V gene TRBV6-6; the D gene is possibly TRBD1 (5 bases). The CDR3 covers 14 residues. The germline CDR1 and CDR2 sequences are MNHNY and SVGAGI (reference sequence). Trimming stripped 0 bases from V and 1 base from J, with 6 bases between. In DNA form, the CDR3 reads TGTGCCAGCAGTTACTCCGGGGGGAACACTGAAGCTTTCTTT. It codes for CASSYSGGNTEAFF.